The 18 T cell receptor beta chains listed next were all sequenced from one sample in a study of cytomegalovirus exposure and HLA in healthy donors. 60 Vbeta and 13 Jbeta primers were used in PCR. Assay used: immunoSEQ multiplex PCR; TCRdb lists only in-frame clones, some missing. This sample carries roughly 130,000 clones, approximately 80% of them seen once, and the ten largest clones take about 10%. Specimen: PBMCs. These receptors were collected from a male donor in good health and CMV-seropositive.

Notes on this clone: An end of the junction does not agree with germline; a read error may underlie this. This chain links TRBV7-9 with TRBJ1-4, with TRBD1 matching over 7 bases. The CDR3 totals 12 residues. The germline gives CDR1 SEHNR, CDR2 FQNEAQ (reference sequence). The CDR3 sequence: CASSPSGGKTVF. Written as DNA, the CDR3 is TGTGCCAGCAGCCCGTCAGGGGGAAAAACTGTTTTT.

This clone appeared a single time. The chain links TRBV2 to TRBJ2-6; perhaps TRBD2 as D (7 bases). Germline CDR1 SNHLY, CDR2 FYNNEI. The CDR3 extends over 15 amino acids. V lost 6 bases and J 4 bases, leaving 13 bases between the germline ends. The CDR3 DNA reads TGTGCCAGCAGGGGGGGGGCGTGGGGGGCCAACGTCCTGACTTTC. It codes for CASRGGAWGANVLTF.

This chain's CDR3 is CAISEGGMNTEAFF. DNA of the CDR3: TGTGCCATCAGTGAGGGCGGCATGAACACTGAAGCTTTCTTT. V gene TRBV10-3 combines with J gene TRBJ1-1; D remains unclear. With 2 bases removed from V and 0 bases from J, the gap between germline ends came to 7 bases. Germline CDR1 ENHRY, CDR2 SYGVKD. This CDR3 contains 14 residues.

The chain has TRBV9 and TRBJ1-1; D might be TRBD1 (5 bases). There are 13 residues in the CDR3. Germline CDR1 SGDLS, CDR2 YYNGEE. V lost 2 bases and J lost 3, with 8 bases in between. CDR3 sequence reads: CASSVWGYTEAFF. The CDR3 DNA is TGTGCCAGCAGCGTTTGGGGCTACACTGAAGCTTTCTTT.

With regard to this clone: At one end the junction does not follow the germline gene, possibly because of a read error. The chain is built from TRBV6-5 and TRBJ2-4; tentative D call: TRBD2 (6 bases). Germline V CDR1 and CDR2: MNHEY, SVGAGI. There are 14 residues in the CDR3. CDR3 loop: CASSYGNSGNSQYF. The CDR3 region has the DNA TGTGCCAGCAGTTACGGGAATAGCGGAAACAGTCAGTACTTC.

V and J are TRBV30 and TRBJ2-5; 8 nucleotides match TRBD1. There are 16 residues in the CDR3. The germline V gene encodes CDR1 GTSNPN and CDR2 SVGIG (reference sequence). The V and J ends lost 0 bases and 1 base, in that order; junction bases with no gene match: 7. CDR3 residues: CAWSVSATGVQETQYF. As DNA, the CDR3 is TGTGCCTGGAGTGTATCGGCGACAGGGGTCCAAGAGACCCAGTACTTC.

The chain has TRBV4-2 and TRBJ2-3, with 7 bases that match TRBD2. The germline gives CDR1 LGHNA, CDR2 YNFKEQ. The CDR3 runs 15 residues. V trimming: 4 bases; J trimming: 4 bases; junction bases outside the gene matches: 8. For the CDR3, the DNA is TGTGCCAGCAGCCGAGAGCTGGGGGGGGCAGATACGCAGTATTTT. Residues: CASSRELGGADTQYF.

The CDR3 region is CASSLVPQGNQETQYF. The CDR3 nucleotides read TGTGCCAGCAGCTTGGTCCCACAGGGGAACCAAGAGACCCAGTACTTC. The chain has TRBV5-4 and TRBJ2-5; 7 bases agree with TRBD1. The junction had 5 bases not matched to a gene; V was cut back by 0 bases and J by 0 bases. The CDR3 totals 16 residues. Germline CDR1 SGHNT, CDR2 YYREEE (reference sequence).

The chain employs TRBV29-1 and TRBJ2-5; 7 bases line up with TRBD2. CDR1 is SQVTM, CDR2 ANQGSEA, per germline. The CDR3 is 12 amino acids. The ends lost 3 bases at V and 2 bases at J; junction bases unmatched: 0. The CDR3 nucleotides are TGCAGCGTTGAGGGGGGGCAAGAGACCCAGTACTTC. Its translation: CSVEGGQETQYF.

This clone occurred once. Mismatch with germline at one junction end may stem from a read error. The chain has TRBV7-9 and TRBJ2-2; the match to TRBD2 covers 7 bases. There are 15 residues in the CDR3. CDR1 is SEHNR and CDR2 is FQNEAQ in the germline V gene (reference sequence). The CDR3 DNA reads TGTTCCAGCAGCTTATGGGGGGGTGAAACCGGGGAGCTGTTTTTT. This encodes CSSSLWGGETGELFF.

The CDR3 protein is CASSLTIWAGYGYTF. The CDR3 DNA reads TGTGCCAGCAGCTTAACGATCTGGGCGGGGTATGGCTACACCTTC. This chain joins TRBV7-2 and TRBJ1-2; D is uncertain. Trimming pared 2 bases from V and 5 bases from J, leaving 15 bases between. The length of the CDR3 is 15 residues. Germline V gene sequence: CDR1 SGHTA, CDR2 FQGNSA.

V is TRBV27 and J is TRBJ2-3; TRBD2 matches 9 bases. J gave up 7 bases and V 4 bases, and 12 bases lay outside the gene matches. The CDR3 covers 16 residues. Germline V gives CDR1 MNHEY, CDR2 SMNVEV (reference sequence). The CDR3 bases are TGTGCCAGCAGTTCCTTAGCGGGAGTAATATCCCATACGCAGTATTTT. Encoded protein: CASSSLAGVISHTQYF.

CDR3 sequence reads: CAARRGAEAGELFF. The CDR3 bases are TGTGCCGCCCGTCGGGGGGCGGAAGCCGGGGAGCTGTTTTTT. J is TRBJ2-2 and V is TRBV7-6; weak D call: TRBD2 (7 bases). The germline V gene encodes CDR1 SGHVS and CDR2 FNYEAQ. This CDR3 contains 14 residues. Trimming removed 11 bases from V and 6 bases from J, with 19 bases in between.

The V gene is TRBV19, the J gene TRBJ1-1, with D unresolved. The CDR3 is 13 residues long. Germline-derived CDR1 and CDR2 are LNHDA and SQIVND (reference sequence). Trimming removed 4 bases from V and 0 bases from J, with 6 bases in between. CDR3 region: CASSRVLNTEAFF. CDR3 nucleotide sequence: TGTGCCAGTAGTAGAGTTCTGAACACTGAAGCTTTCTTT.

The genes are TRBV7-2 and TRBJ1-4, with D possibly being TRBD1 (6 bases). The V and J ends lost 1 base and 4 bases respectively, with 10 bases between them. Germline CDR1 and CDR2: SGHTA and FQGNSA. The length of the CDR3 is 15 residues. The CDR3 DNA follows: TGTGCCAGCAGCTTAGGGCGACAGGATAATGAAAAACTGTTTTTT. Translation gives CASSLGRQDNEKLFF.

This chain uses TRBV9 with TRBJ2-1; D might be TRBD2 (5 bases). Germline CDR1 reads SGDLS; CDR2 reads YYNGEE. Trimming pared 3 bases from V and 9 bases from J, leaving 28 bases between. The CDR3 spans 18 residues. CDR3 DNA sequence: TGTGCCAGCAGCGACCGGACTGGATCCCTTATGTGGAAGGTTGAGCAGTTCTTC. This sequence encodes CASSDRTGSLMWKVEQFF.

This clone was observed a handful of times. This sequence joins TRBV27 and TRBJ2-7; D possibly corresponds to TRBD1 (6 bases). The germline gives CDR1 MNHEY, CDR2 SMNVEV (reference sequence). Trimming stripped 5 bases from V and 2 bases from J, with 13 bases between. CDR3 length: 14 amino acids. CDR3 in amino acids: CASSTTGNPYEQYF. DNA for the CDR3: TGTGCCAGCAGTACGACAGGAAACCCCTACGAGCAGTACTTC.

The chain uses TRBV19 and TRBJ2-1; TRBD2 aligns across 12 bases. From germline, CDR1 is LNHDA and CDR2 SQIVND (reference sequence). After removal of 8 bases from V and 5 bases from J, the junction contained 16 bases not matched to a gene. The CDR3 is 18 residues long. CDR3 bases: TGTGCCAGTGGAAGACTAGCGGGAGTCCTTCCACCGAACAATGAGCAGTTCTTC. It specifies CASGRLAGVLPPNNEQFF.